This record looks at one T cell receptor beta chain sequence and its context. Its specificity is not known. Other DNA variants within this sample encode the same CDR3. This sample is part of a study of graft-versus-host responses after intestinal transplantation. Study at large: Transplants given to recipients were multivisceral, liver-intestinal, or isolated intestinal. Anti-thymocyte globulin induction, then tacrolimus and steroids for about three years, went to all recipients.

The CDR3 consists of 18 residues. Germline CDR1 and CDR2: MNHEY and SMNVEV (reference sequence). V lost 1 base to trimming and J lost 5 bases; unmatched junction nucleotides: 8. TCRdb's copy holds only in-frame clones and misses some; the assay was immunoSEQ multiplex PCR. Among more than 80,000 clones listed, around 86% were seen once. General observations from the study: The highest levels of circulating GvH clones went along with early declines in HvG clones after transplant. GvH clones surfaced in recipient marrow, some emerging earlier in ileum or blood.

The sequencing here drew on unstimulated CD8+ T cells sorted from spleen or lymph node cells, taken before intestinal transplant. This clonotype originated in a human donor who received an intestinal transplant. This chain links TRBV27 with TRBJ2-1, with 13 bases identical to TRBD2. CDR3 sequence: CASSLYGLAGATNNEQFF. CDR3 in DNA: TGTGCCAGCAGTTTATACGGACTAGCGGGAGCCACCAACAATGAGCAGTTCTTC.